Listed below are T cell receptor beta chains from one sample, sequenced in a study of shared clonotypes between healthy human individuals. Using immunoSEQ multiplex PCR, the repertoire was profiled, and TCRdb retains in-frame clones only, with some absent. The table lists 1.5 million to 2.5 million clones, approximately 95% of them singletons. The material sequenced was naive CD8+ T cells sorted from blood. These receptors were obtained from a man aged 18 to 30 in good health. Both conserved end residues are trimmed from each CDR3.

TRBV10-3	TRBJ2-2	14	AISEGTGGITGELF
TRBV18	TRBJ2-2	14	ASSPKLAGLTGELF
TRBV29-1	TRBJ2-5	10	SDRDGKETQY
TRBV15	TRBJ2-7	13	ATSRESRPTYEQY
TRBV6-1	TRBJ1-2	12	ASSLLHLDRSHT
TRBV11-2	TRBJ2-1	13	ASSLSDSAYNEQF
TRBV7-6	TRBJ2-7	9	ASSSNYEQY
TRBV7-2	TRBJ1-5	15	ASSLGTRDISQQPQH
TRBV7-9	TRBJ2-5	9	ATRDQETQY
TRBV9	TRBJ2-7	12	ASSVVADAYEQY
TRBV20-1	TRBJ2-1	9	SASTHNEQF
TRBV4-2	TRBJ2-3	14	ASSQELVGLTDTQY
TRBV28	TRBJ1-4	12	ASSSGQGPEKLF
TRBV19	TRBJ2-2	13	ASRGLAGGTGELF
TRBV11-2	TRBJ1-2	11	ASSPWTAYGYT